This T cell receptor beta chain was retrieved from a study of cytomegalovirus exposure and HLA in healthy donors listed by TCRdb under 2017. Some background on the complete study: According to an earlier analysis of 550 to 700 of the donors, 200 million or so T cells yielded roughly 110 million unique TCR beta sequences and about 300 Gb of sequence data. In a later analysis, previously published TCR beta repertoires from several hundred donors were re-analyzed and high-resolution HLA genotyping was added so that TCR occurrence patterns could be studied. The number of donors typed differed by locus, with about 629-640 for A, B, C, DRB1 and DQB1, around 560 for DQA1, 606 for DPA1, and some 440 for DPB1. Donor age, sex, ethnicity and CMV serostatus were compiled together with the repertoire data. Both class I and class II loci were covered by HLA typing, at four-digit resolution. All discovery cohort repertoires had been generated on a single sequencing platform. Rather than drawing on any new phenotypic data, the later analysis identified candidate immune exposures from TCR beta sequences and the way those sequences occurred across donors. Among the roughly 390 genotyped donors, more than 70% belonged to the genetic ancestry cluster associated with self-reported Caucasian donors. Because of strong linkage in the cohort, five DR-DQ haplotypes were treated as single units for association and clustering. A later genetic analysis used genome-wide SNP genotypes for about 60% of the roughly 700 donors, treating that subset as a discovery cohort. An early release that covered around 590 HLA-typed donors contained approximately 300 gigabases of sequencing data and 80 million or so unique TCR sequences. The study used immunosequencing to profile the T cell repertoires of about 670 subjects and linked those repertoires to cytomegalovirus serostatus. An earlier analysis of 587 of the donors applied high-throughput TCR beta sequencing to assess whether each TCR beta V gene segment acted as functional or pseudogenic. The study aimed to test whether signatures of past pathogen exposure could be identified by cataloging public T cell receptors. Besides the first cohort of around 670 subjects, a separate validation cohort made up of around 120 different subjects was used. Across 398 genotyped donors of the cohort, an average of about 220,000 unique TCR beta nucleotide sequences per donor were sequenced, and around 20% of those sequences were non-productive. The study combined high-throughput TCR immunosequencing, statistical association of individual TCRs with disease status, and machine learning to predict cytomegalovirus infection status. General findings and caveats noted by the study authors: Roughly uniform sequencing depth across donors was assumed in presence/absence analyses, although this assumption may not hold. In a later analysis, HLA-associated TCR beta chains showed more clonal expansion and lower generation probabilities than non-associated chains that were equally common. Most CMV-associated TCR beta chains appeared to be HLA-restricted in a later analysis, and the HLA associations seemed to be driven largely by CMV exposure. Some IMGT-functional V segments, including TRBV6-2 and TRBV6-3, could not be distinguished by the 87-base-pair reads and were therefore excluded. Because HLA typing was unavailable for some donors at each locus, only the typed subset was used in association tests. When HLA alleles, especially DR and DQ, strongly co-occurred, attributing TCR associations to individual alleles was difficult. CMV serostatus was the only immune exposure information available for the cohort. This cohort had only TCR beta chains sequenced, and the lack of alpha or paired-chain data limited which features could be detected. It was suggested by the authors that the approach could potentially be generalized to other disease states and immunological phenotypes. Specific HLA alleles were associated with more than 15,000 TCR beta sequences at a false discovery rate of 0.05 in a later analysis. Most TCR sequences were seen in very few donors, while some public TCRs were found in many individuals. Linkage disequilibrium might explain the correlated functional status among segregating V segments, but an unknown experimental factor could not be ruled out. A cluster of highly shared sequence variants was judged likely to be a technical artifact of the sequencing pipeline. The study listed 150 to 200 TCR beta chains as associated with cytomegalovirus. Cytomegalovirus status was reported to be diagnosed by the classifier with high specificity and sensitivity in both the original and validation cohorts. V-gene and J-gene trimming of TCR beta chains was associated with a missense DCLRE1C variant in a later genetic analysis, and the association was replicated in an independent cohort. In an earlier analysis of some 500 of the donors, most TCR beta V segments were observed in productive rearrangements about 90% or about 30% of the time, broadly matching IMGT annotations. According to a later genetic analysis, donors in an Asian-associated ancestry cluster had fewer N-insertions in productive TCRs than the approximately 650-donor mean. A further reported finding was that TCR beta sequences accurately predicted the HLA-A and HLA-B alleles for most subjects in the first cohort. A later analysis found that TCR association rates varied across HLA loci, with DRB1 alleles showing the most associated TCRs and HLA-C alleles the fewest. Three of the identified cytomegalovirus-associated TCR beta chains were confirmed in vitro to be specific for cytomegalovirus antigens. Because counts were too low, seventeen rarely observed V segments, including chromosome 9 orphons, were excluded from the earlier analysis of around 640 of the donors. In a later analysis, several top co-occurrence clusters were reported to appear linked to parvovirus B19, influenza, CMV and Epstein-Barr virus.

Library construction relied on the immunoSEQ multiplex PCR assay. For the multiplex PCR, a mixture combining 60 forward primers for TCR Vbeta segments and 13 reverse primers for TCR Jbeta segments was used. A multiplex PCR assay on genomic DNA amplified the CDR3 region of rearranged TCR beta genes. On the Illumina HiSeq System, the amplified TCR beta libraries were sequenced as 87-base-pair reads. The paper's data handling went like this. A later analysis counted approximately 76 million unique TCR beta chains across the approximately 700 repertoires, and around 12 million of these chains were shared by at least two donors. To remove PCR and sequencing errors, raw reads were error-corrected and collapsed into unique sequences using a nearest-neighbor algorithm that merged closely related sequences. V, D and J gene segments were assigned by aligning CDR3 sequences to IMGT reference sequences. For a sequence to be retained, a match of at least six nucleotides was required to both a V gene segment and a J gene segment. Rearrangements were called productive when the CDR3 lacked stop codons and stayed in frame with V and J; all others were non-productive. Following IMGT convention, CDR3 was defined as the stretch from the second conserved V-encoded cysteine to the conserved J-encoded phenylalanine. Sequences without an unambiguous match to a single V gene segment were excluded from the earlier analysis of a few hundred of the donors. In an earlier analysis of 587 of the donors, a V segment was called functional when productive rearrangements were above 56.7%, and segregating when the standard deviation between donors exceeded 5%. A statistical classification framework was built to diagnose cytomegalovirus status from the catalog of TCR beta chain sequences. V and J gene assignment, in a later analysis, came from comparing TCR nucleotide sequences with IMGT/GENE-DB human TR gene sequences. Using the TCRdist pipeline, a later analysis assigned CDR3 sequences along with most-parsimonious VDJ recombination scenarios. In a later analysis, every TCR beta chain was defined by the combination of its CDR3 amino acid sequence and its V-gene family, and reads without a unique V-gene family were dropped. As a way to deal with suspected cross-contamination and a sequencing artifact, a later analysis dropped 500 to 700 nucleotide sequences that were highly shared and had low generation probability. For each public chain, a later analysis derived a clonal expansion index from normalized ranks of inferred template counts within each repertoire. In a later analysis, generation probabilities were computed using a VDJ recombination model fitted to out-of-frame rearrangements, and the results were checked against IGoR. A later analysis scored TCR-TCR, TCR-HLA and TCR-CMV co-occurrence with hypergeometric tests, applying a repertoire-size bias correction to TCR pairs. In a later analysis, false discovery rates were estimated by permuting HLA or CMV assignments 20 times. In a later analysis, co-occurring TCRs were grouped using DBSCAN, and TCRdist sequence similarity was added for clustering within HLA-allele-positive subsets. For co-occurrence clustering, repertoires with fewer than 30,000 or more than 120,000 public chains were excluded, along with 4 to 6 repertoires with anomalous nucleotide sharing. TCRdb obtained this table from immuneACCESS and retained in-frame rearrangements with V and J assigned. These tables miss some clones; where compared with another copy, unresolved V genes account for less than half of the shortfall, and the remainder is unexplained. For V, J and clone size, that table is used; D and trimming come from the DNA. This sample holds over 110,000 clones; 78% were observed only once. The ten biggest clones cover about 6.6% of the sample.

Points on this clone: Its antigen is unknown. Qualities for individual bases were not recorded, and no much larger clone is one base off.

The cohort was made up of 500 to 850 healthy bone marrow donors. At the time of sampling, all cohort members were nominally healthy, though unrecorded immune exposures were likely present. The donor was CMV seropositive and belonged to the group of more than 250 seropositive cohort members. Every donor gave a peripheral blood sample, and the peripheral blood mononuclear cells from that sample were used for TCR beta sequencing. The Qiagen DNeasy Blood Extraction Kit was used to extract genomic DNA from the blood cell samples. CDR1 and CDR2, looked up from the germline V gene, are SGDLS and YYNGEE. V is cut back by 7 bases and J by 0 bases, with 4 bases in the junction unmatched. Including cysteine and phenylalanine, the CDR3 has 15 amino acids. Only the CDR3 portion is preserved as DNA: 45 bases, with reading frame beginning at the first base.

The TCR comes from a woman between 40 and 55 years old in good health and CMV-seropositive. The V gene is TRBV9 and the J gene is TRBJ1-5, and 10 bases in between align with TRBD1. The sample taken for sequencing was PBMCs. The sequenced DNA is TGTGCCAGCGGGACAGGGGAGTATAGCAATCAGCCCCAGCATTTT. It translates as CASGTGEYSNQPQHF.